This TCR beta chain was sequenced in a study of blood T cell repertoires in COVID-19. About the research overall: Samples taken during acute and convalescent COVID-19 were collected in the United States, Italy and Spain. PBMCs, B-cell-depleted T cells, or T cells were the source of the cDNA or gDNA that made up the material.

In the original workflow: Amplification with reference gene primers provided the estimates of nucleated cell counts. TCRdb keeps only in-frame clones here, not all; method: immunoSEQ multiplex PCR. V and J calls and clone size are copied from that table; D and trimming were computed from the DNA. The sample has approximately 89,000 clones; more than 75% are singletons. The specimen sequenced was peripheral blood. The sequence came from a woman aged 70-85 years with acute or convalescent COVID-19.

CDR3: CASSIPQGENEKLFF. The CDR3 DNA follows: TGTGCCAGTAGTATTCCCCAGGGGGAGAATGAAAAACTGTTTTTT. The J gene is TRBJ1-4, the V gene TRBV19, with 7 bases that match TRBD1. This CDR3 is built from 15 residues. With 3 bases clipped from V and 5 bases from J, the junction kept 6 bases outside the gene matches. CDR1 is LNHDA and CDR2 is SQIVND in the germline V gene (reference sequence).